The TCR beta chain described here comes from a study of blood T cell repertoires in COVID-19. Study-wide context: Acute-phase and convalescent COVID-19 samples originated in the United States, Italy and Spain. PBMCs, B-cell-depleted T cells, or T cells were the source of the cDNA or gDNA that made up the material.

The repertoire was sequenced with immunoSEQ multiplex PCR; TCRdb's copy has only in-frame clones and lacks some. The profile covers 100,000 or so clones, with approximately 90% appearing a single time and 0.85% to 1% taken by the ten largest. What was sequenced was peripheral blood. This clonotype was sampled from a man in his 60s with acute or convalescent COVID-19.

CDR3 protein: CASSLGQIEKLFF. CDR3 coding DNA: TGTGCCAGCAGTTTAGGGCAGATTGAAAAACTGTTTTTT. The chain is built from TRBV28 and TRBJ1-4; D ambiguous. The V and J ends lost 2 bases and 7 bases respectively, with 8 bases between them. CDR1 and CDR2 (germline): MDHEN, SYDVKM. The CDR3 has 13 residues.